The text below deals with one T cell receptor beta chain. Its matching antigen is unknown. The same CDR3 arises from other DNA sequences in this sample as well. This record belongs to a study of shared clonotypes between healthy human individuals. V dropped 3 bases and J dropped 7 bases, with 10 bases sitting between them. Germline V gene data show CDR1 as KGHSH and CDR2 as LQKENI. The CDR3 totals 13 residues. In the study's own analysis: Junction-only sequences without quality scores came from ImmunoSEQ, so filtering differed. TCRdb's copy holds only in-frame clones and misses some; the assay was immunoSEQ multiplex PCR. V, J and clone size reflect that table, while D and trimming were determined from the DNA. The sample has about 1.5 million clones, 98% seen once; the top ten hold roughly 0.45%. A CD45RA+ naive subset and a CD45RA-negative memory subset were split from CD4+ cells. Study outcomes and limitations: A reduction in generation probabilities was seen for non-shared clonotypes relative to those shared by all four donors.

The sequenced material came from naive CD4+ T cells sorted from blood. Specified subset: CD45RA+ positively selected. This TCR was recovered from a young man in good health. V and J are TRBV18 and TRBJ1-5, with a possible D match to TRBD1 (5 bases). CDR3 protein: CASSPGGGQPQHF. CDR3 bases: TGTGCCAGCTCACCTGGTGGGGGGCAGCCCCAGCATTTT.